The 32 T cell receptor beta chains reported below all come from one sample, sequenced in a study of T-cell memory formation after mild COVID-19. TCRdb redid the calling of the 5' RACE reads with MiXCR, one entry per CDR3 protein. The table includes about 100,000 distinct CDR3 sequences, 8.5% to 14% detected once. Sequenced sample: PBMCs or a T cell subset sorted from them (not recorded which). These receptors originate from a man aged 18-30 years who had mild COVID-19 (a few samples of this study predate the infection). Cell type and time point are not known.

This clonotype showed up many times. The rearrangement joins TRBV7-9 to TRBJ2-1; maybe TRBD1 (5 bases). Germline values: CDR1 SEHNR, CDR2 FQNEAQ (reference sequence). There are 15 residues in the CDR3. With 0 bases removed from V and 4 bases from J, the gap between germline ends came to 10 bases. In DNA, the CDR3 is TGTGCCAGCAGCTTAGCCAGGCAGGGTTACAATGAGCAGTTCTTC. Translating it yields CASSLARQGYNEQFF.

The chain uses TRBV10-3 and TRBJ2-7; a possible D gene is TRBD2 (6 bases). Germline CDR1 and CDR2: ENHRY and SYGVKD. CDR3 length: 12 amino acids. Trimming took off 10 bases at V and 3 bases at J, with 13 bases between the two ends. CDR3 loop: CATGGDSYEQYF. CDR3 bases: TGTGCCACCGGGGGAGACAGCTACGAGCAGTACTTC.

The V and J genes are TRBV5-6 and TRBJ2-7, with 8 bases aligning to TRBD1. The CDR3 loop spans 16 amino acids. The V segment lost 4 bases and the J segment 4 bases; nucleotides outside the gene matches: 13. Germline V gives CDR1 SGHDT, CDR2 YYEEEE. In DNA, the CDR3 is TGTGCCAGCAGCCAGGAGGTCCGCAGGGGGCATTACGAGCAGTACTTC. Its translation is CASSQEVRRGHYEQYF.

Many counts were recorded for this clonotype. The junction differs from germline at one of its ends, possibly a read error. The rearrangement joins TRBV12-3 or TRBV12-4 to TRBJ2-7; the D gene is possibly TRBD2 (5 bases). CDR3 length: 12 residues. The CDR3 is CASSLGSYEQYF. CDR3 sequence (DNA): TGTGCCAGCAGCTTAGGGAGCTACGAGCAGTACTTC.

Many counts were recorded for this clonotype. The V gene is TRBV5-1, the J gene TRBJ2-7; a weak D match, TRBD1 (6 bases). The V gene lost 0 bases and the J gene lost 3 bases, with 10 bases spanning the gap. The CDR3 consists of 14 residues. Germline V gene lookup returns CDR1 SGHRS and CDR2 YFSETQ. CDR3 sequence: CASSLAQGDYEQYF. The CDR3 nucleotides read TGCGCCAGCAGCTTGGCACAGGGTGACTACGAGCAGTACTTC.

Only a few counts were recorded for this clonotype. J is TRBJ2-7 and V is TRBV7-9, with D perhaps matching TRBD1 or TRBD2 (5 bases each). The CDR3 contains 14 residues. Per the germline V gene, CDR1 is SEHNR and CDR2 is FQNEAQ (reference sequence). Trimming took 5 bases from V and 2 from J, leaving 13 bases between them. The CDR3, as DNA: TGTGCCAGCAGCGCCTCCGGGGCCGCCTACGAGCAGTACGTC. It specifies CASSASGAAYEQYV.

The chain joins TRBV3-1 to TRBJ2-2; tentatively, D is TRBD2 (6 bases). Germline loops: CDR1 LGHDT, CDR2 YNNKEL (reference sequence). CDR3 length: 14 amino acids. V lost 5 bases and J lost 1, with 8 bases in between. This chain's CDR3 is CASSVGLNTGELFF. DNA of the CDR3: TGTGCCAGCAGCGTGGGACTGAACACCGGGGAGCTGTTTTTT.

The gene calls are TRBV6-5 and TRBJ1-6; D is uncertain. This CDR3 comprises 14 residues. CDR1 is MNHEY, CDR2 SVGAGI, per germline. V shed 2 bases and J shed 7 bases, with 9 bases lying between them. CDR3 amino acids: CASSYGAGNSPLHF. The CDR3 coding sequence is TGTGCCAGCAGTTACGGAGCCGGGAATTCACCCCTCCACTTT.

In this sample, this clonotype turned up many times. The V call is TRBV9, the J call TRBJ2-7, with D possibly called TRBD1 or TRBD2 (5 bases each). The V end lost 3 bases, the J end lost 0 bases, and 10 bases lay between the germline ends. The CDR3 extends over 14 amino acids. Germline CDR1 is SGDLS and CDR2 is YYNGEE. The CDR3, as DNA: TGTGCCAGCAGCGCTGGGGACGCCTCCTACGAGCAGTACTTC. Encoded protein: CASSAGDASYEQYF.

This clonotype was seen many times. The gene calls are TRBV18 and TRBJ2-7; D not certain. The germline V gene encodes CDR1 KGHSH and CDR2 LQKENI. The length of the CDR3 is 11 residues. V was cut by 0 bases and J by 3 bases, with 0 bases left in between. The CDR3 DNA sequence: TGTGCCAGCTCACCACCCTACGAGCAGTACGTC. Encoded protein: CASSPPYEQYV.

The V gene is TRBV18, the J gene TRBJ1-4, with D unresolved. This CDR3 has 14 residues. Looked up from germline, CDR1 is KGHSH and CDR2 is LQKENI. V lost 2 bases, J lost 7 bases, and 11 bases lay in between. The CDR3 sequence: CASSPEGMGEKLFF. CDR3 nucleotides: TGTGCCAGCTCACCAGAGGGTATGGGTGAAAAACTGTTTTTT.

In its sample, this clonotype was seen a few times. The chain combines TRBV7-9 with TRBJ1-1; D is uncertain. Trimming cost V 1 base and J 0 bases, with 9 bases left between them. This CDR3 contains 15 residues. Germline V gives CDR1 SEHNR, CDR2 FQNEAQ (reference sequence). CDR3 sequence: CASSLVEGMNTEAFF. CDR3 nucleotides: TGTGCCAGCAGCTTAGTAGAAGGGATGAACACTGAAGCTTTCTTT.

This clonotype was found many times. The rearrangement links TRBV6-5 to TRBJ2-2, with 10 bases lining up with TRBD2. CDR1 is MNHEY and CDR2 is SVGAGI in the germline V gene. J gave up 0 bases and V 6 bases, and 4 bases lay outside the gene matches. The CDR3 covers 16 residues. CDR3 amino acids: CASSLGLAANTGELFF. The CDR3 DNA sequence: TGTGCCAGCAGCCTCGGACTAGCGGCGAACACCGGGGAGCTGTTTTTT.

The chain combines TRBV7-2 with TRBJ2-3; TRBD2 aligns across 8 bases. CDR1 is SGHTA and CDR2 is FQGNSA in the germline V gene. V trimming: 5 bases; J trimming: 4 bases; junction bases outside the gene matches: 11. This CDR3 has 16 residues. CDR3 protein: CASSNGGVAGSDTQYF. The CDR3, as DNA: TGTGCCAGCAGCAACGGCGGGGTAGCGGGGTCAGATACGCAGTATTTT.

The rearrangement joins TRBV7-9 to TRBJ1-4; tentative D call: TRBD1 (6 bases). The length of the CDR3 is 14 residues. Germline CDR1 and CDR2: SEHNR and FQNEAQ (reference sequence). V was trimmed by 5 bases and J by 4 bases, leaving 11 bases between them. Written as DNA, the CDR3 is TGTGCCAGCAGCCGCGACAGGTTTAATGAAAAACTGTTTTTT. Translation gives CASSRDRFNEKLFF.

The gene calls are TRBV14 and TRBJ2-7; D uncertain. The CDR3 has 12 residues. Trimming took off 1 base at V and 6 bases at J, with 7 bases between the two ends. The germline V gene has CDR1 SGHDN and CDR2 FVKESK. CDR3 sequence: CASSQGGSEQYV. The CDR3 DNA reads TGTGCCAGCAGCCAAGGGGGTTCCGAGCAGTACGTC.

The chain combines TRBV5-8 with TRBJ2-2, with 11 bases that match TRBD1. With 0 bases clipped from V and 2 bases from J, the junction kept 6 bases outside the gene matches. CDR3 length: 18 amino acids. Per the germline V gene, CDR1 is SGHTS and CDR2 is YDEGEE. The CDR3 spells CASSLVVRTGGNTGELFF. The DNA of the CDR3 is TGTGCCAGCAGCTTGGTTGTTCGGACAGGGGGCAACACCGGGGAGCTGTTTTTT. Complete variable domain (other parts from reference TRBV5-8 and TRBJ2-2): EAGVTQSPTHLIKTRGQQATLRCSPISGHTSVYWYQQALGLGLQFLLWYDEGEERNRGNFPPRFSGRQFPNYSSELNVNALELEDSALYLCASSLVVRTGGNTGELFFGEGSRLTVL.

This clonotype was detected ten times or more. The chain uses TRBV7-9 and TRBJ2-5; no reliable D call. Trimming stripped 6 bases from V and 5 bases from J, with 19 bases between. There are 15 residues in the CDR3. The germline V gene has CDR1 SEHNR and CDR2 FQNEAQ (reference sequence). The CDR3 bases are TGTGCCAGCAGTATTATCAGCCTTCTACCGGAGACCCAGTACTTC. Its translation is CASSIISLLPETQYF. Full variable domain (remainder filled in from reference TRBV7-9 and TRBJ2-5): DTGVSQNPRHKITKRGQNVTFRCDPISEHNRLYWYRQTLGQGPEFLTYFQNEAQLEKSRLLSDRFSAERPKGSFSTLEIQRTEQGDSAMYLCASSIISLLPETQYFGPGTRLLVL.

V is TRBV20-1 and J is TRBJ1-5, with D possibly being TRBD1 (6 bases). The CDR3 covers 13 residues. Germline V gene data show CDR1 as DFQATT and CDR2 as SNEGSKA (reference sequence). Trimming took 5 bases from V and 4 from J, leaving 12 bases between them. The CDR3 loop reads CSAPDSLNQPQHF. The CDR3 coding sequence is TGCAGTGCTCCGGACAGTTTGAATCAGCCCCAGCATTTT.

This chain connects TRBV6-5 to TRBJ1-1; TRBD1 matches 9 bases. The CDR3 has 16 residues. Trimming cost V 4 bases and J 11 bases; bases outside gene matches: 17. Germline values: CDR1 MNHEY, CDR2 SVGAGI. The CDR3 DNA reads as TGTGCCAGCAGTTCTAACCACAGGACAGGGGAGGTTGTGGCTTTCTTT. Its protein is CASSSNHRTGEVVAFF.

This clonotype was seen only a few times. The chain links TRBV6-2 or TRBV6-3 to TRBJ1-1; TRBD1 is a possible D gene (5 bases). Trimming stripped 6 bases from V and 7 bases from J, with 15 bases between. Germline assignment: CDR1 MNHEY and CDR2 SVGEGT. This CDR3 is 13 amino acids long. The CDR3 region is CASSPRGGIEAFF. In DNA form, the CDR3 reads TGTGCCAGCAGCCCTAGGGGTGGCATTGAAGCTTTCTTT.

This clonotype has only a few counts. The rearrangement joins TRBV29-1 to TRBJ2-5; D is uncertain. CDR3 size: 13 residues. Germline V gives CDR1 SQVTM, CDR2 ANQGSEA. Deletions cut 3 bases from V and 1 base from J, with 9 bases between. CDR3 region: CSVEFPPQETQYF. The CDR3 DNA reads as TGCAGCGTTGAGTTTCCACCCCAAGAGACCCAGTACTTC.

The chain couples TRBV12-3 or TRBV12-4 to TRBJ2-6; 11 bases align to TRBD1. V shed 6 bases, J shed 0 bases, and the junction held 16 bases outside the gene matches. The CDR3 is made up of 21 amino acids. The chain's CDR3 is CASSSPPDRGRPSSGANVLTF. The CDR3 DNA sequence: TGTGCCAGCAGCTCACCCCCGGACAGGGGGCGCCCAAGCTCTGGGGCCAACGTCCTGACTTTC.

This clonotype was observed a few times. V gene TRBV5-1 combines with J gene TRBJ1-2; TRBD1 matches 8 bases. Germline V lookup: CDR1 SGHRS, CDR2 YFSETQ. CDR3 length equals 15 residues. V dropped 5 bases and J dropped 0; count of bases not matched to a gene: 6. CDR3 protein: CASREYRGTNYGYTF. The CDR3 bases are TGCGCCAGCAGGGAATACAGGGGGACTAACTATGGCTACACCTTC.

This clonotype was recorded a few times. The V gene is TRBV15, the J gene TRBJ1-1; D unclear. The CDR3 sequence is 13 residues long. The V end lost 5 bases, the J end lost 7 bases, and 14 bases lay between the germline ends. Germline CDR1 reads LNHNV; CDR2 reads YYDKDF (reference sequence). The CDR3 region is CATSDWGASEAFF. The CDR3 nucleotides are TGTGCCACCAGCGATTGGGGAGCTAGTGAAGCTTTCTTT.

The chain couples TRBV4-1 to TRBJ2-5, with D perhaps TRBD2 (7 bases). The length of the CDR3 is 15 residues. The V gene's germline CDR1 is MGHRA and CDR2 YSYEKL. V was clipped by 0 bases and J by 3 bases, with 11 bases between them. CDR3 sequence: CASSQDGGLEETQYF. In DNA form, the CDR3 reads TGCGCCAGCAGCCAAGACGGGGGGCTGGAAGAGACCCAGTACTTC.

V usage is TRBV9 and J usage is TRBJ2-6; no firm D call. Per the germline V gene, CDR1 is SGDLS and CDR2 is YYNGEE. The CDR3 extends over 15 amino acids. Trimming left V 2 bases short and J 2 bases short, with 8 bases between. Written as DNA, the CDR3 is TGTGCCAGCAGCGTTGACTTGACTGGGGCCAACGTCCTGACTTTC. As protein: CASSVDLTGANVLTF.

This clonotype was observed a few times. DNA for the CDR3: TGCGCCAGCAGCTTCCGCCAGTACCAAGAGACCCAGTACTTC. It translates to CASSFRQYQETQYF. The chain recombines TRBV5-1 with TRBJ2-5; D call uncertain. Germline loops: CDR1 SGHRS, CDR2 YFSETQ. This CDR3 has 14 residues. V was cut by 2 bases and J by 0 bases, with 8 bases left in between.

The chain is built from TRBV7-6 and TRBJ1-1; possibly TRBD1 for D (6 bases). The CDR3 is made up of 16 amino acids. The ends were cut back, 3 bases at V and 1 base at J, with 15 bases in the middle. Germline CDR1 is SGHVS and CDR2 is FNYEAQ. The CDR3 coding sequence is TGTGCCAGCAGCTTTCCCGGGGGGCACGGGAACACTGAAGCTTTCTTT. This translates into CASSFPGGHGNTEAFF.

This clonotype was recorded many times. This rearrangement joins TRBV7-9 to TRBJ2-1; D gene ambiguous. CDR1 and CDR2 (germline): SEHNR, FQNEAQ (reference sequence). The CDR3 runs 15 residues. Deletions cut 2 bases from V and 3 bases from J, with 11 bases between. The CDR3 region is CASSLFPDNYNEQFF. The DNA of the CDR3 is TGTGCCAGCAGCTTATTCCCAGATAACTACAATGAGCAGTTCTTC.

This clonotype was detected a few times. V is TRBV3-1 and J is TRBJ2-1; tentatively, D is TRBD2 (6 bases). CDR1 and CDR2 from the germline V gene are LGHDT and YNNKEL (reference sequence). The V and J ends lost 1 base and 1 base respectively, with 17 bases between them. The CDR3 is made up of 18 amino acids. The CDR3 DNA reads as TGTGCCAGCAGCCAAGCGGGGACTCAAAGGGGTTCCTACAATGAGCAGTTCTTC. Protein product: CASSQAGTQRGSYNEQFF.

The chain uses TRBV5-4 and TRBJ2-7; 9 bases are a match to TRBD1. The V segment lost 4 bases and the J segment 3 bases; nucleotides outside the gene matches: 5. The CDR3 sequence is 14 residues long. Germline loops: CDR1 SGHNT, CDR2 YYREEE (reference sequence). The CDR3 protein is CASSVRTGVYEQYF. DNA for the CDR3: TGTGCCAGCAGCGTTAGGACAGGGGTCTACGAGCAGTACTTC. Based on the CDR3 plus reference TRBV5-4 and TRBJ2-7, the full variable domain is ETGVTQSPTHLIKTRGQQVTLRCSSQSGHNTVSWYQQALGQGPQFIFQYYREEENGRGNFPPRFSGLQFPNYSSELNVNALELDDSALYLCASSVRTGVYEQYFGPGTRLTVT.